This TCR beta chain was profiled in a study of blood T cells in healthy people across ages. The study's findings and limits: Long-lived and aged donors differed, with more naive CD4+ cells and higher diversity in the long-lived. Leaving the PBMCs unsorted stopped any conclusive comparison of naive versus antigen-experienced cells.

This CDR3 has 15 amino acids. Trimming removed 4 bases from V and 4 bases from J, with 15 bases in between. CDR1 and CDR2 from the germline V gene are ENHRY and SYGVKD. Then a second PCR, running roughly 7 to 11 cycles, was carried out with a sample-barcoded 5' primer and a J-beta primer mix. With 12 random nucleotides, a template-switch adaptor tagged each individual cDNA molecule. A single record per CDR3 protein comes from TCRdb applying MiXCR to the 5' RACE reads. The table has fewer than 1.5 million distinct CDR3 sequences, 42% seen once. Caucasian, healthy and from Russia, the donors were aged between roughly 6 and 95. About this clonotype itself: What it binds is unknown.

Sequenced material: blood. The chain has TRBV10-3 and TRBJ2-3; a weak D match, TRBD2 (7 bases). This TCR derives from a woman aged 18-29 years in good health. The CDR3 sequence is CAISGGGESADTQYF. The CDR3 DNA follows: TGTGCCATCAGTGGAGGGGGGGAGTCCGCAGATACGCAGTATTTT.